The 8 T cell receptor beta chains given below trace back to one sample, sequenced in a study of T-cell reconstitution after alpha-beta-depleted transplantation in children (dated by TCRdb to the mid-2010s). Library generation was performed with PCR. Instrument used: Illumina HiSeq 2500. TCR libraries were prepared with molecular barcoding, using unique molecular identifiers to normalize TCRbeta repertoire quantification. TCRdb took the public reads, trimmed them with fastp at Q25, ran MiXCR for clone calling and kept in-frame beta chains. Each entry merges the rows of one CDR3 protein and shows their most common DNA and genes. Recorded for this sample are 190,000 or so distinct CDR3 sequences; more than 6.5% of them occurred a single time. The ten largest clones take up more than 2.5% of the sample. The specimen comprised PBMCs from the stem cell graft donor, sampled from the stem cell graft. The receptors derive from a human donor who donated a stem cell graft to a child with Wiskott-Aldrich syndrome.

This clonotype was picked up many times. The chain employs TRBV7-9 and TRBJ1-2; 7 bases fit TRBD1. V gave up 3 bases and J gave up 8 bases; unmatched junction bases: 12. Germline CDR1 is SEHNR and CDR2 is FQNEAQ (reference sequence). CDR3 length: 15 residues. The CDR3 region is CASSLPTGATFGYTF. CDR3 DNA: TGTGCCAGCAGCTTGCCCACAGGGGCCACCTTCGGCTACACCTTC. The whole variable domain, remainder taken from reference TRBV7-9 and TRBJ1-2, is DTGVSQNPRHKITKRGQNVTFRCDPISEHNRLYWYRQTLGQGPEFLTYFQNEAQLEKSRLLSDRFSAERPKGSFSTLEIQRTEQGDSAMYLCASSLPTGATFGYTFGSGTRLTVV.

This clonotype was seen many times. The CDR3 nucleotides read TGTGCCAGCAGTTACGGCTTTAGAGGCAGGGGGCATTTAAATGAGCAGTTCTTC. Residues: CASSYGFRGRGHLNEQFF. This chain uses TRBV6-5 with TRBJ2-1, with 8 bases that match TRBD1. V gave up 2 bases and J gave up 7 bases; unmatched junction bases: 16. Germline V gives CDR1 MNHEY, CDR2 SVGAGI. This CDR3 is built from 18 residues.

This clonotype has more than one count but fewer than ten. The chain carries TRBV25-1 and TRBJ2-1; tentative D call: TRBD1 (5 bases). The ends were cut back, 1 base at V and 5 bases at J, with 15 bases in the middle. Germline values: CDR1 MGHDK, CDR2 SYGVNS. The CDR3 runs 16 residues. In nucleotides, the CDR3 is TGTGCCAGCAGTGAATTCGAATTGGGGCTCGACAATGAGCAGTTCTTC. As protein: CASSEFELGLDNEQFF.

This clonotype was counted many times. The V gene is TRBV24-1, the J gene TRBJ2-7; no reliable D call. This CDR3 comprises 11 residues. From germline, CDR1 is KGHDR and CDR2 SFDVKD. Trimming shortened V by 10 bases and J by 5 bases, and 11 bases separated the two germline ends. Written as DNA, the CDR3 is TGTGCCACGCGAGGTCAAGACGAGCAGTACTTC. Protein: CATRGQDEQYF.

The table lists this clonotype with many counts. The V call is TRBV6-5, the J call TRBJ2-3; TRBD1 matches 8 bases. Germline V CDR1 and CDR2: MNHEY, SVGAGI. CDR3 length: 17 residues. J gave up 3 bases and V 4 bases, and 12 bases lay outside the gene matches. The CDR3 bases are TGTGCCAGCAGTTCGACGAGGACAGGGCGTCGAACAGATACGCAGTATTTT. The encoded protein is CASSSTRTGRRTDTQYF.

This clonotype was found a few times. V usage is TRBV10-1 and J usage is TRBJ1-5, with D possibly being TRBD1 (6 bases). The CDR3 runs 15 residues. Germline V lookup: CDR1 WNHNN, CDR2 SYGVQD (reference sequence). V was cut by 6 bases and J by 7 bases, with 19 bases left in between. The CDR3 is CASSPIQGLGQPQHF. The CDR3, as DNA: TGCGCCAGCAGCCCCATACAGGGCCTGGGACAGCCCCAGCATTTT.

The CDR3 here is CASSQDLGTGTSGGNQPQHF. Here the CDR3 DNA reads TGTGCCAGCAGCCAAGATCTAGGGACAGGGACTTCGGGGGGCAATCAGCCCCAGCATTTT. V is TRBV3-1 and J is TRBJ1-5, with TRBD1 matching 9 bases. Germline V gene lookup returns CDR1 LGHDT and CDR2 YNNKEL (reference sequence). The CDR3 loop spans 20 amino acids. V trimming: 0 bases; J trimming: 2 bases; junction bases outside the gene matches: 14.

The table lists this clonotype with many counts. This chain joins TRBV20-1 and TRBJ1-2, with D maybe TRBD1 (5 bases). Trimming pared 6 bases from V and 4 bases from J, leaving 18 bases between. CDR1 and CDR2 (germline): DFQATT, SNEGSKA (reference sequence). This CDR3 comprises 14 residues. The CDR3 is CSAAGAEFSYGYTF. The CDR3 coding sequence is TGCAGTGCGGCCGGGGCCGAGTTTTCCTATGGCTACACCTTC.